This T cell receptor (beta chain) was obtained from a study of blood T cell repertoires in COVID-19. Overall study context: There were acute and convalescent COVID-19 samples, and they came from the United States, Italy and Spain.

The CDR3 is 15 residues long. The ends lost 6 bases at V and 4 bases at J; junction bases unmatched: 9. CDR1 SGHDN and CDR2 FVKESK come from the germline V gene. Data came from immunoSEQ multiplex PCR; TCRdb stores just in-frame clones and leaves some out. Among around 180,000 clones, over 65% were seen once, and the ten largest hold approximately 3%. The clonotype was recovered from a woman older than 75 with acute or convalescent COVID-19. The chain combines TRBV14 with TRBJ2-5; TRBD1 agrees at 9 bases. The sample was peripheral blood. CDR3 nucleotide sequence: TGTGCCAGCAGTCCCGGGACAGGGAGCGGAGAGACCCAGTACTTC. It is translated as CASSPGTGSGETQYF.